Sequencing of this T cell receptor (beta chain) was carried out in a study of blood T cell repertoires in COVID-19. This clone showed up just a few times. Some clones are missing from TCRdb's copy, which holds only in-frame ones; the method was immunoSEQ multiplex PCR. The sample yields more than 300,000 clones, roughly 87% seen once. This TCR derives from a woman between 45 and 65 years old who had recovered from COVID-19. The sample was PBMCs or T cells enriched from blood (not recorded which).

The CDR3, as DNA: TGTGCCAGCAGCCCGACCAGGACACGAGCTTTCTTT. This codes for CASSPTRTRAFF. This chain links TRBV14 with TRBJ1-1, with a tentative D call TRBD1 (5 bases). The V end was cut by 4 bases, the J end by 10 bases, with 13 bases between. CDR1 and CDR2 from the germline V gene are SGHDN and FVKESK. This CDR3 contains 12 residues. Variable domain in full (rest from reference TRBV14 and TRBJ1-1): EAGVTQFPSHSVIEKGQTVTLRCDPISGHDNLYWYRRVMGKEIKFLLHFVKESKQDESGMPNNRFLAERTGGTYSTLKVQPAELEDSGVYFCASSPTRTRAFFGQGTRLTVV.